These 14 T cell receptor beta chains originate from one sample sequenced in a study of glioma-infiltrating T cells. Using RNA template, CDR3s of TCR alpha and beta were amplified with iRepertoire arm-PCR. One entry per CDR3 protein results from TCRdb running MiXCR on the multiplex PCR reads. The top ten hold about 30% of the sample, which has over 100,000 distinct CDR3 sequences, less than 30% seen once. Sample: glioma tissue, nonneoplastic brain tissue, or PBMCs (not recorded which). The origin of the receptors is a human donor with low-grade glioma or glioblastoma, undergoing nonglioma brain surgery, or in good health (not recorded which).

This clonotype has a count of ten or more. The CDR3 spells CASSLGRTTEQYF. For the CDR3, the DNA is TGTGCCAGCAGCTTAGGGCGGACTACCGAGCAGTACTTC. The chain couples TRBV7-2 to TRBJ2-7, with TRBD2 as a possible D gene (6 bases). The V end was cut by 1 base, the J end by 6 bases, with 10 bases between. Germline V lookup: CDR1 SGHTA, CDR2 FQGNSA. CDR3 length equals 13 residues.

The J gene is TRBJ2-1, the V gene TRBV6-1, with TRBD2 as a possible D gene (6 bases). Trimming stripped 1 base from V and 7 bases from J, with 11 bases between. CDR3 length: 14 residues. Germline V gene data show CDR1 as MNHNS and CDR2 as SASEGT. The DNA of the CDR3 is TGTGCCAGCAGTGAAGGGGGACTGTATAATGAGCAGTTCTTC. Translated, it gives CASSEGGLYNEQFF.

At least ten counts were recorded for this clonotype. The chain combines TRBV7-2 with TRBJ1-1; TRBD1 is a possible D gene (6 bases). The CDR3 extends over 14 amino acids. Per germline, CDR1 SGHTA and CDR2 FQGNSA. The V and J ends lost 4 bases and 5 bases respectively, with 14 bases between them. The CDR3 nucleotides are TGTGCCAGCAGCTGGAGACAGGTCGATACTGAAGCTTTCTTT. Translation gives CASSWRQVDTEAFF.

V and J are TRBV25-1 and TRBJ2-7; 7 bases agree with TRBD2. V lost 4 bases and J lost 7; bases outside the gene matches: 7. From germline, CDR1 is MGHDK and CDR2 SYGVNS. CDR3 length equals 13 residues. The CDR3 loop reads CASSAGRAREQYF. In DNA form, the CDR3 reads TGTGCCAGCAGTGCTGGGAGGGCAAGAGAGCAGTACTTC.

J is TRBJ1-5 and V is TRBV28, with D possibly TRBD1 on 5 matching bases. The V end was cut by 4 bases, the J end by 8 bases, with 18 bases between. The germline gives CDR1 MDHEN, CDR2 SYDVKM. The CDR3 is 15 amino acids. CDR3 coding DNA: TGTGCCAGCAGTTATGGCGGGGGTAGTCGGAAGCCCCAGCATTTT. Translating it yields CASSYGGGSRKPQHF.

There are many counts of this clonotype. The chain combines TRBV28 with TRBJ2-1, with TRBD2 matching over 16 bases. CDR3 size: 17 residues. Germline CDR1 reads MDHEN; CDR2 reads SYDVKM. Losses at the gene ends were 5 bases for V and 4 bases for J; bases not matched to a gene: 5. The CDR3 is CASSDPGLAGGYNEQFF. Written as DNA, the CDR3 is TGTGCCAGCAGTGACCCGGGACTAGCGGGAGGGTACAATGAGCAGTTCTTC.

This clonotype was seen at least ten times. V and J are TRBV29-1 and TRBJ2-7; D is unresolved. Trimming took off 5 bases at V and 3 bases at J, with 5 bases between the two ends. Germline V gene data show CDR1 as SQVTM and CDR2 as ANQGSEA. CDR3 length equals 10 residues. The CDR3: CSVSDYEQYF. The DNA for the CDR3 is TGCAGCGTTTCTGACTACGAGCAGTACTTC.

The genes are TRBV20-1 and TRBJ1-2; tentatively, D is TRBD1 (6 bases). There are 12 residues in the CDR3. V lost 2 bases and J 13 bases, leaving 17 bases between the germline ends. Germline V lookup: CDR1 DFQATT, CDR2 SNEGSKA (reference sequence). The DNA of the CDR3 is TGCAGTGCTAGAAACAGGGACTATGGCCGCACCTTC. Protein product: CSARNRDYGRTF.

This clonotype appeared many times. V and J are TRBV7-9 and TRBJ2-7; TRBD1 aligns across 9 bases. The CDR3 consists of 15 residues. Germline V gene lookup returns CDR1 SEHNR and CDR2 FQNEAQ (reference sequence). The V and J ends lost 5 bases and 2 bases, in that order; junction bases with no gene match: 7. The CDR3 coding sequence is TGTGCCAGCAGCCCTCGACAGGGGGATACCTACGAGCAGTACTTC. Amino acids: CASSPRQGDTYEQYF. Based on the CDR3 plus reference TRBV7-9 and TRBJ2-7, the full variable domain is DTGVSQNPRHKITKRGQNVTFRCDPISEHNRLYWYRQTLGQGPEFLTYFQNEAQLEKSRLLSDRFSAERPKGSFSTLEIQRTEQGDSAMYLCASSPRQGDTYEQYFGPGTRLTVT.

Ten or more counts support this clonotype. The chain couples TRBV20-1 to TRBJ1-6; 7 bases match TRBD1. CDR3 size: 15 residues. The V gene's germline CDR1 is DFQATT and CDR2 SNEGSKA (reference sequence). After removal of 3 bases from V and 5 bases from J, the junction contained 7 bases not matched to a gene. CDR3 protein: CSASGWTGDNSPLHF. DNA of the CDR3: TGCAGTGCTAGTGGGTGGACAGGTGATAATTCACCCCTCCACTTT.

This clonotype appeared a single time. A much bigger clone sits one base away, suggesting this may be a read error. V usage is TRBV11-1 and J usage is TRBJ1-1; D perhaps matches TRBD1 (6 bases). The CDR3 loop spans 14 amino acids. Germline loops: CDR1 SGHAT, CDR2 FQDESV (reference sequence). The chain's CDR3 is CASSLAFRDTEGFF. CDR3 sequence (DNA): TGTGCCAGCAGCTTAGCCTTCAGGGACACTGAAGGTTTCTTT. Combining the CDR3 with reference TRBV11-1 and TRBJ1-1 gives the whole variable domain EAEVAQSPRYKITEKSQAVAFWCDPISGHATLYWYRQILGQGPELLVQFQDESVVDDSQLPKDRFSAERLKGVDSTLKIQPAELGDSAMYLCASSLAFRDTEGFFGQGTRLTVV.

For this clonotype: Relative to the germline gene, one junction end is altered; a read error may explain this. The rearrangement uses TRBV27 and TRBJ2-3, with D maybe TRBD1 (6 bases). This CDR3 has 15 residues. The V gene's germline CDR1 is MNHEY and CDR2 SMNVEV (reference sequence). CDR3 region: CASSDPGVKGDRQYF. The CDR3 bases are TGTGCCAGCAGTGATCCAGGGGTGAAGGGGGATAGGCAGTATTTT.

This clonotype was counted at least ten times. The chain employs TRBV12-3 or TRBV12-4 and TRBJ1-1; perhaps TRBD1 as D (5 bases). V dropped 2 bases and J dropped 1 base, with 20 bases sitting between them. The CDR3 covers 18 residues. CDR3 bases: TGTGCCAGCAGTTTATGGGTAGGGGCAACTGGAGGGAACACTGAAGCTTTCTTT. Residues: CASSLWVGATGGNTEAFF.

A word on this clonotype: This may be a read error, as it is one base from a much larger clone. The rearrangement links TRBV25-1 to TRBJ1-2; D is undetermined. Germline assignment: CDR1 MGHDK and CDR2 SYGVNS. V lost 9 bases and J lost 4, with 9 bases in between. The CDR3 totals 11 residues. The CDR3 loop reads CARSQTYGYTF. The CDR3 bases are TGTGCCAGATCCCAAACCTATGGCTACACCTTC.